One TCR beta chain is described in this entry. Its antigen is not known. Profiling relied on immunoSEQ multiplex PCR, and the TCRdb table lists in-frame clones only, not all of them. The repertoire consists of 550,000 to 850,000 clones, with 72% occurring once and the leading ten covering under 2%. This entry comes from a study of shared clonotypes between healthy human individuals. Trimming cost V 4 bases and J 5 bases, with 14 bases left between them. This CDR3 is built from 14 residues. Germline assignment: CDR1 SNHLY and CDR2 FYNNEI. Points from the study as a whole: Sequencing depth was expected to affect clonotype sharing among donors.

V is TRBV2 and J is TRBJ2-5; possibly TRBD1 for D (6 bases). The receptor's source is a woman aged 25-40 years in good health. The sequenced sample consisted of memory CD4+ T cells sorted from blood. Subset described: CD45RA-negative fraction. The CDR3 protein is CASSVGQGGETQYF. The CDR3 bases are TGTGCCAGCAGTGTGGGACAAGGCGGGGAGACCCAGTACTTC. Using reference TRBV2 and TRBJ2-5 for the parts outside the CDR3, the full variable domain is EPEVTQTPSHQVTQMGQEVILRCVPISNHLYFYWYRQILGQKVEFLVSFYNNEISEKSEIFDDQFSVERPDGSNFTLKIRSTKLEDSAMYFCASSVGQGGETQYFGPGTRLLVL.